This note documents a single TCR beta chain sequence. The data derive from a study of blood T cell repertoires in COVID-19. Overall study context: Researchers got acute and convalescent COVID-19 samples from the United States, Italy and Spain.

The protocol was immunoSEQ multiplex PCR, while the TCRdb copy is restricted to in-frame clones and leaves out a portion. This sample has tens of thousands of clones, with around 82% found just once. Germline V gene lookup returns CDR1 LNHNV and CDR2 YYDKDF (reference sequence). Trimming at V came to 6 bases and at J to 2 bases, leaving 7 bases not matched to a gene. The CDR3 is 15 amino acids. This receptor was taken from a human donor in a cohort sampled during active COVID-19. Sequences were obtained from peripheral blood. The V and J genes are TRBV15 and TRBJ2-3, with 8 bases aligning to TRBD1. CDR3 region: CATSRQGYTTDTQYF. DNA for the CDR3: TGTGCCACCAGTCGACAGGGGTATACCACAGATACGCAGTATTTT. The full variable domain, completed using reference TRBV15 and TRBJ2-3, is DAMVIQNPRYQVTQFGKPVTLSCSQTLNHNVMYWYQQKSSQAPKLLFHYYDKDFNNEADTPDNFQSRRPNTSFCFLDIRSPGLGDTAMYLCATSRQGYTTDTQYFGPGTRLTVL.